A single sample gave rise to the 25 T cell receptor beta chains below, sequenced in a study of blood T cell repertoires in COVID-19. Only in-frame clones appear in the TCRdb table, and some are missing; sequencing was by immunoSEQ multiplex PCR. The table lists approximately 300,000 clones, roughly 90% of them singletons. Sample: peripheral blood. These receptor sequences come from a man between 18 and 29 years old with active or convalescent COVID-19.

The V and J genes are TRBV5-4 and TRBJ2-7, with a weak D call TRBD1 (5 bases). The V gene's germline CDR1 is SGHNT and CDR2 YYREEE (reference sequence). Deletions cut 0 bases from V and 1 base from J, with 20 bases between. This CDR3 has 18 amino acids. The CDR3 loop reads CASSLGQGIPHVSYEQYF. The CDR3, as DNA: TGTGCCAGCAGCTTGGGCCAGGGAATTCCACATGTATCCTACGAGCAGTACTTC.

This rearrangement joins TRBV5-4 to TRBJ1-1; 7 bases fit TRBD1. The CDR3 length is 14 residues. Germline V gene sequence: CDR1 SGHNT, CDR2 YYREEE (reference sequence). V lost 4 bases to trimming and J lost 3 bases; unmatched junction nucleotides: 6. The CDR3 DNA sequence: TGTGCCAGCAGCCTCGACAGGGTAGACACTGAAGCTTTCTTT. It encodes CASSLDRVDTEAFF. Supplemented by reference TRBV5-4 and TRBJ1-1, the full variable domain reads ETGVTQSPTHLIKTRGQQVTLRCSSQSGHNTVSWYQQALGQGPQFIFQYYREEENGRGNFPPRFSGLQFPNYSSELNVNALELDDSALYLCASSLDRVDTEAFFGQGTRLTVV.

This clone was recorded only once. V usage is TRBV7-3 and J usage is TRBJ2-1; 9 nucleotides align to TRBD2. J lost 8 bases, V lost 3 bases, and 5 bases had no gene match. The CDR3 totals 14 residues. CDR1 and CDR2 from the germline V gene are SGHTA and FQGTGA. CDR3 DNA: TGTGCCAGCAGCTTTGCGGGAGGGAGGGATGAGCAGTTCTTC. It translates to CASSFAGGRDEQFF.

The rearrangement joins TRBV4-3 to TRBJ1-5; perhaps TRBD1 as D (6 bases). Germline loops: CDR1 LGHNA, CDR2 YSLEER. The CDR3 is 19 residues long. The V and J ends lost 1 base and 3 bases respectively, with 22 bases between them. In nucleotides, the CDR3 is TGCGCCAGCAGCCAAGGCCAGAGACAGGCCAGAGACTCCAATCAGCCCCAGCATTTT. Translating gives CASSQGQRQARDSNQPQHF.

The CDR3 region is CASSLDWGSNTIYF. The CDR3 nucleotides are TGTGCCAGCAGCCTCGACTGGGGCTCGAACACCATATATTTT. The chain links TRBV7-2 to TRBJ1-3; a possible D gene is TRBD1 (5 bases). Trimming stripped 5 bases from V and 7 bases from J, with 15 bases between. The CDR3 spans 14 residues. The germline V gene encodes CDR1 SGHTA and CDR2 FQGNSA.

The V and J genes are TRBV14 and TRBJ2-7, with D maybe TRBD1 (6 bases). Germline CDR1 is SGHDN and CDR2 is FVKESK. This CDR3 comprises 17 residues. Trimming took off 3 bases at V and 2 bases at J, with 20 bases between the two ends. Written as DNA, the CDR3 is TGTGCCAGCAGCCAGATGATTCATGGGGGACAAACCTACGAGCAGTACTTC. This gives the protein CASSQMIHGGQTYEQYF.

The chain recombines TRBV5-1 with TRBJ2-1; 8 bases line up with TRBD2. V was pared by 0 bases and J by 6 bases, with 5 bases of the junction left unmatched. The CDR3 runs 15 residues. Germline V lookup: CDR1 SGHRS, CDR2 YFSETQ. The CDR3 region has the DNA TGCGCCAGCAGCTTGGTTGGCGGGAGGCCCAATGAGCAGTTCTTC. It is translated as CASSLVGGRPNEQFF.

This chain connects TRBV11-2 to TRBJ2-3; 10 nucleotides match TRBD2. CDR1 and CDR2 from the germline V gene are SGHAT and FQNNGV. V trimming: 4 bases; J trimming: 2 bases; junction bases outside the gene matches: 6. The CDR3 totals 16 residues. The DNA of the CDR3 is TGTGCCAGCAGCTGGACTAGCGGATACTCCACAGATACGCAGTATTTT. Protein product: CASSWTSGYSTDTQYF.

The J gene is TRBJ2-1, the V gene TRBV11-1, with TRBD1 as a possible D gene (6 bases). V lost 5 bases to trimming and J lost 2 bases, with 16 bases between them. There are 16 residues in the CDR3. The germline CDR1 and CDR2 sequences are SGHAT and FQDESV (reference sequence). CDR3 amino acids: CASSDITGMAYNEQFF. The CDR3 DNA sequence: TGTGCCAGCAGCGACATTACAGGGATGGCCTACAATGAGCAGTTCTTC.

This rearrangement joins TRBV10-2 to TRBJ1-3, with a possible D match to TRBD1 (6 bases). The CDR3 totals 14 residues. Trimming removed 5 bases at V and 4 bases at J, with 12 bases between. CDR1 WSHSY and CDR2 SAAADI come from the germline V gene. CDR3 amino acids: CASSWTDPGNTIYF. The DNA for the CDR3 is TGCGCCAGCAGTTGGACAGACCCGGGAAACACCATATATTTT.

V and J are TRBV2 and TRBJ1-5; D possibly corresponds to TRBD1 (5 bases). This CDR3 region has 15 residues. The V end was cut by 6 bases, the J end by 5 bases, with 17 bases between. CDR1 and CDR2 (germline): SNHLY, FYNNEI. For the CDR3, the DNA is TGTGCCAGCAGGGGTCTTAGGACAAGCGATCAGCCCCAGCATTTT. It codes for CASRGLRTSDQPQHF.

The chain joins TRBV6-2 or TRBV6-3 to TRBJ2-6; the D is unclear. V was trimmed by 0 bases and J by 2 bases, leaving 8 bases between them. The germline V gene has CDR1 MNHEY and CDR2 SVGEGT. CDR3 size: 16 residues. The DNA of the CDR3 is TGTGCCAGCAGTTACTCGTTTTCGGCTGGGGCCAACGTCCTGACTTTC. Translation gives CASSYSFSAGANVLTF.

This clone has just a few counts. V is TRBV5-4 and J is TRBJ2-4; 13 positions match TRBD2. V shed 4 bases, J shed 6 bases, and the junction held 7 bases outside the gene matches. This CDR3 spans 16 amino acids. Germline-derived CDR1 and CDR2 are SGHNT and YYREEE (reference sequence). The CDR3: CASSHGLAGVTNIQYF. The CDR3 DNA reads TGTGCCAGCAGCCATGGACTAGCGGGAGTCACAAACATTCAGTACTTC.

The rearrangement links TRBV10-3 to TRBJ2-7, with 16 bases lining up with TRBD2. This CDR3 has 17 amino acids. Per the germline V gene, CDR1 is ENHRY and CDR2 is SYGVKD. The V and J ends lost 5 bases and 0 bases, in that order; junction bases with no gene match: 4. In nucleotides, the CDR3 is TGTGCCATCAGTTCCGGGACTAGCGGGGGGGACTCCTACGAGCAGTACTTC. As protein: CAISSGTSGGDSYEQYF.

This clone appeared a few times. The chain combines TRBV11-2 with TRBJ2-7; D is perhaps TRBD2 (7 bases). This CDR3 comprises 16 residues. Germline V gene data show CDR1 as SGHAT and CDR2 as FQNNGV. V shed 3 bases and J shed 4 bases, with 19 bases lying between them. The CDR3 sequence is CASSFLLGGQRYEQYF. For the CDR3, the DNA is TGTGCCAGCAGCTTCCTATTGGGGGGGCAGAGATACGAGCAGTACTTC.

The V and J genes are TRBV7-3 and TRBJ2-3, with TRBD2 identical over 11 bases. Per germline, CDR1 SGHTA and CDR2 FQGTGA. V dropped 5 bases and J dropped 2; count of bases not matched to a gene: 9. This CDR3 contains 17 residues. CDR3 amino acids: CASSRGLAEKYTDTQYF. CDR3 bases: TGTGCCAGCAGCCGGGGACTAGCGGAAAAATACACAGATACGCAGTATTTT.

The chain carries TRBV19 and TRBJ2-7, with TRBD1 identical over 9 bases. Germline V gene sequence: CDR1 LNHDA, CDR2 SQIVND (reference sequence). V gave up 7 bases and J gave up 5 bases; unmatched junction bases: 9. This CDR3 region has 14 residues. The CDR3 loop reads CASIPGQGSHEQYF. The CDR3 DNA sequence: TGTGCCAGTATACCGGGACAGGGATCCCACGAGCAGTACTTC.

V is TRBV6-6 and J is TRBJ1-5; no reliable D call. Germline assignment: CDR1 MNHNY and CDR2 SVGAGI (reference sequence). Trimming removed 2 bases at V and 0 bases at J, with 11 bases between. The CDR3 spans 16 residues. The CDR3, as DNA: TGTGCCAGCAGTTACCGTGGAGCAAATAGCAATCAGCCCCAGCATTTT. The encoded protein is CASSYRGANSNQPQHF.

The chain joins TRBV20-1 to TRBJ2-7; D unclear. Trimming shortened V by 5 bases and J by 4 bases, and 6 bases separated the two germline ends. The CDR3 spans 10 residues. In germline, CDR1 is DFQATT, CDR2 SNEGSKA (reference sequence). The CDR3 region is CSAGAYEQYF. Here the CDR3 DNA reads TGCAGTGCTGGAGCTTACGAGCAGTACTTC.

The V call is TRBV7-8, the J call TRBJ1-3, with D perhaps TRBD1 (6 bases). The CDR3 length is 16 residues. Germline lookup yields CDR1 SGHVS and CDR2 FQNEAQ. The V end was cut by 3 bases, the J end by 0 bases, with 12 bases between. In nucleotides, the CDR3 is TGTGCCAGCAGCTTGGGGGCCCAGAGCTCTGGAAACACCATATATTTT. Encoded protein: CASSLGAQSSGNTIYF.

In DNA form, the CDR3 reads TGTGCCAGCAGCCGCCGGGACAGGGGTGGGAGCACTGAAGCTTTCTTT. It specifies CASSRRDRGGSTEAFF. This rearrangement joins TRBV27 to TRBJ1-1, with 10 bases fitting TRBD1. Per the germline V gene, CDR1 is MNHEY and CDR2 is SMNVEV (reference sequence). CDR3 length equals 16 residues. V shed 6 bases and J 4 bases; nucleotides not matched to a gene: 11.

This clone appeared once. The V gene is TRBV6-5, the J gene TRBJ2-3; the match to TRBD2 covers 9 bases. CDR3 length: 15 amino acids. The V segment lost 0 bases and the J segment 5 bases; nucleotides outside the gene matches: 3. In germline, CDR1 is MNHEY, CDR2 SVGAGI. CDR3 DNA sequence: TGTGCCAGCAGTTACTCGACACTAGCGGGAGATACGCAGTATTTT. Translated, it gives CASSYSTLAGDTQYF.

In nucleotides, the CDR3 is TGTGCCAGCAGCCGAGAGACAGGGCCTGGGGCCAACGTCCTGACTTTC. It codes for CASSRETGPGANVLTF. The chain employs TRBV7-8 and TRBJ2-6; 7 nucleotides match TRBD1. Germline trimming cut 5 bases from V and 2 bases from J; bases unmatched to any gene: 6. CDR1 and CDR2 from the germline V gene are SGHVS and FQNEAQ. The CDR3 runs 16 residues.

This rearrangement joins TRBV6-1 to TRBJ1-2, with D maybe TRBD1 (5 bases). Germline V lookup: CDR1 MNHNS, CDR2 SASEGT. The CDR3 extends over 14 amino acids. V was shortened by 2 bases and J by 4 bases, with 11 bases between the two germline ends. In DNA, the CDR3 is TGTGCCAGCAGTGAATGGGCGGGGACCTATGGCTACACCTTC. It specifies CASSEWAGTYGYTF.

The gene calls are TRBV2 and TRBJ1-6, with a weak D call TRBD1 (6 bases). The CDR3 runs 15 residues. Per germline, CDR1 SNHLY and CDR2 FYNNEI. Trimming cost V 2 bases and J 8 bases, with 13 bases left between them. The chain's CDR3 is CASSEITGSDSPLHF. CDR3 in DNA: TGTGCCAGCAGTGAAATCACAGGGTCTGATTCACCCCTCCACTTT.